The next 5 T cell receptor beta chains were all read from a single sample in a study of T cell responses to AZD1222 COVID-19 vaccine. The data were produced by immunoSEQ multiplex PCR, yet TCRdb's version contains in-frame clones alone and is incomplete. The sample shows tens of thousands of clones, roughly nine tenths of them seen only once. The specimen comprised peripheral blood, sampled 28 days after the second AZD1222 dose. The receptors here all came from an adult who received the AZD1222 COVID-19 vaccine.

The rearrangement joins TRBV7-6 to TRBJ1-2, with D possibly matching TRBD1 (5 bases). Trimming removed 1 base at V and 2 bases at J, with 11 bases between. The CDR3 runs 15 residues. In germline, CDR1 is SGHVS, CDR2 FNYEAQ. CDR3 DNA: TGTGCCAGCAGCTTAGGTCAGGGACCCAACTATGGCTACACCTTC. It translates to CASSLGQGPNYGYTF.

The rearrangement links TRBV9 to TRBJ2-7; D is unclear. From germline, CDR1 is SGDLS and CDR2 YYNGEE. V lost 0 bases to trimming and J lost 0 bases, with 13 bases between them. The CDR3 covers 16 residues. The CDR3: CASSVVQRWSSYEQYV. The CDR3 nucleotides are TGTGCCAGCAGCGTAGTCCAGCGCTGGAGCTCCTACGAGCAGTACGTC.

This clone was found once. The chain employs TRBV12-3 or TRBV12-4 and TRBJ1-2, with 7 nucleotides matching TRBD1. CDR3 length: 13 residues. J lost 7 bases, V lost 8 bases, and 10 bases had no gene match. The chain's CDR3 is CASQGKGAVGYTF. The DNA of the CDR3 is TGTGCCAGCCAAGGGAAGGGGGCGGTTGGCTACACCTTC.

The genes are TRBV7-9 and TRBJ1-1; tentative D call: TRBD1 (5 bases). Looked up from germline, CDR1 is SEHNR and CDR2 is FQNEAQ (reference sequence). V was trimmed by 4 bases and J by 11 bases, leaving 20 bases between them. The CDR3 is 14 residues long. CDR3 residues: CASSSDSGMLGAFF. The CDR3 coding sequence is TGTGCCAGCAGCTCTGACAGTGGGATGCTGGGTGCTTTCTTT.

Judged by abundance, this clone is medium-sized (0.01 to 0.1%). The chain combines TRBV19 with TRBJ1-5; TRBD1 aligns across 8 bases. CDR1 is LNHDA, CDR2 SQIVND, per germline (reference sequence). V trimming: 10 bases; J trimming: 2 bases; junction bases outside the gene matches: 7. The CDR3 totals 14 residues. CDR3 DNA: TGTGCCACCGAGACAGGGGAGGGCAATCAGCCCCAGCATTTT. Residues: CATETGEGNQPQHF. The variable domain in full, completed from reference TRBV19 and TRBJ1-5, reads DGGITQSPKYLFRKEGQNVTLSCEQNLNHDAMYWYRQDPGQGLRLIYYSQIVNDFQKGDIAEGYSVSREKKESFPLTVTSAQKNPTAFYLCATETGEGNQPQHFGDGTRLSIL.